Listed below are T cell receptor beta chains from one sample, sequenced in a study of T cells in Graves' hyperthyroidism and ophthalmopathy. TCRdb processed the multiplex PCR reads anew with MiXCR; each CDR3 protein has one entry. The sample lists about 320,000 distinct CDR3 sequences; approximately 15% were seen once. Sequenced: blood. The source is a man younger than 40 with Graves' hyperthyroidism. Each CDR3 is given with its conserved first and last residue. Clone size appears in some rows only: once, few, many, or a class for an expanded clone.

J,V,size,CDR3
TRBJ2-7,TRBV28,few,CASSPGQRGNNEQYF
TRBJ2-3,TRBV4-1,-,CASSQDPGSTDTQYF
TRBJ1-5,TRBV5-5,many,CASSLGGQTGNQPQHF
TRBJ1-2,TRBV30,few,CACQVNYGYTF
TRBJ2-5,TRBV2,many,CASRQGLQETQYF
TRBJ1-4,TRBV27,many,CASSFQPGVDEKLFF
TRBJ2-1,TRBV28,many,CASSPPVGRGLRGNEQFF
TRBJ1-2,TRBV6-1,many,CASSQDRSNGYTF
TRBJ1-1,TRBV7-3,-,CASSDRGMDTEAFF
TRBJ2-7,TRBV6-1,many,CASNLGLAGRSHSYEQYF
TRBJ2-3,TRBV30,many,CAWSVGGVTDTQYF
TRBJ2-3,TRBV19,-,CASSIFPTSGSTDTQYF
TRBJ2-7,TRBV2,many,CASRDRRALLEQYF